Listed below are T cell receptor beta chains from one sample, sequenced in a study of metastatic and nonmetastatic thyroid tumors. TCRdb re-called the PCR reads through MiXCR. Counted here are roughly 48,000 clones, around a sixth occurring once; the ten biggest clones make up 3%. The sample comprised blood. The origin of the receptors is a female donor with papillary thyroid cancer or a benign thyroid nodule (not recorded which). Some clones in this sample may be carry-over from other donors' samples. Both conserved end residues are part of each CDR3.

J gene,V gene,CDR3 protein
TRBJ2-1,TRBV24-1,CATSGSPPNEQFF
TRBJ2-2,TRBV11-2,CASSLILFSGNTGELFF
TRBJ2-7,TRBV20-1,CSARGASGSYEQYF
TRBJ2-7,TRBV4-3,CASSQDRTSGSGYEQYF
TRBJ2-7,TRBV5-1,CASSSSPGQGDYEQYF
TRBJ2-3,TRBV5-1,CASSESSVVPDTQYF
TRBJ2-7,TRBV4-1,CASSLGLAGTREQYF
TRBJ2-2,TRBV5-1,CASSVGLASTGELFF
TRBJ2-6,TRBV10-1,CASGYIQASFRANVLTF
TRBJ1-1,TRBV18,CASSPQGGTEAFF
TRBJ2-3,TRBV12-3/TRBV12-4,CASSTRRDTQYF
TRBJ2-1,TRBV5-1,CASILVGDQFF
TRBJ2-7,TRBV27,CAIHRTSGEQYF
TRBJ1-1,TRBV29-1,CSIQLNTEAFF
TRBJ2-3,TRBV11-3,CASSLRSQILRDPDTQYF